This T cell receptor (beta chain) was documented in a study of cytomegalovirus exposure and HLA in healthy donors (dated by TCRdb to about 2017). With respect to the entire study: According to an earlier analysis of 587 of the donors, some 170 million T cells yielded roughly 100 million unique TCR beta sequences and around 300 Gb of sequence data. An early release covering roughly 580 HLA-typed donors comprised about 300 gigabases of sequencing data and some 79 million unique TCR sequences. The genetic ancestry cluster associated with self-reported Caucasian donors included around four fifths of the 398 genotyped donors. The study aimed to test whether cataloging public T cell receptors could reveal signatures of past pathogen exposure. The study profiled the T cell repertoires of some 610 subjects by immunosequencing and related them to cytomegalovirus serostatus. Along with the approximately 650-subject first cohort, a separate validation cohort of around 120 different subjects was used. To predict cytomegalovirus infection status, the study brought together high-throughput TCR immunosequencing, statistical association of individual TCRs with disease status, and machine learning. To study patterns of TCR occurrence, a later analysis re-analyzed previously published TCR beta repertoires from just over 650 donors and added high-resolution HLA genotyping. In the later analysis, no new phenotypic data were used to find candidate immune exposures; instead, reliance was placed on TCR beta sequences and their occurrence across donors. An earlier analysis of around 580 of the donors used high-throughput TCR beta sequencing to judge whether each TCR beta V gene segment behaved as functional or pseudogenic. Donor age, sex, ethnicity and CMV serostatus were compiled together with the repertoire data. A later genetic analysis used genome-wide SNP genotypes for about 55% of the 666 donors, treating that subset as a discovery cohort. All discovery cohort repertoires had been generated using a single sequencing platform. HLA typing covered class I and class II loci at four-digit resolution. Typing coverage differed by locus: A, B, C, DRB1 and DQB1 were typed in about 629-630 donors, DQA1 in roughly 510, DPA1 in 600 to 610, and DPB1 in about 450. A handful of DR-DQ haplotypes were handled as single units for association and clustering because linkage in the cohort was strong. Among about 400 genotyped donors of the cohort, an average of approximately 220,000 unique TCR beta nucleotide sequences was sequenced per donor, of which about 19% were non-productive.

The cohort comprised more than 550 healthy bone marrow donors. Cohort members were all nominally healthy when sampled, although unrecorded immune exposures were likely present. The donor was CMV seronegative and was included in the group of under 450 seronegative cohort members. A peripheral blood sample was collected from each donor, and TCR beta sequencing was performed on peripheral blood mononuclear cells. Genomic DNA was extracted from the blood cell samples with the Qiagen DNeasy Blood Extraction Kit. Comments on this clone: Its antigen target is currently unknown. No clone much larger than this one lies a single base away; base qualities are absent.

Study-wide conclusions, independent of this receptor: V-gene and J-gene trimming of TCR beta chains was associated with a missense DCLRE1C variant in a later genetic analysis, and the association was replicated in an independent cohort. Because counts were too low, seventeen rarely observed V segments, including chromosome 9 orphons, were excluded from the earlier analysis of 500 to 700 of the donors. It was suggested by the authors that the approach could potentially be generalized to other disease states and immunological phenotypes. In both the original and validation cohorts, the classifier was reported to diagnose cytomegalovirus status with high specificity and sensitivity. When HLA alleles, especially DR and DQ, strongly co-occurred, attributing TCR associations to individual alleles was difficult. An earlier analysis of several hundred of the donors showed that most TCR beta V segments appeared in productive rearrangements either about 87% or about 30% of the time, which broadly matched IMGT annotations. Correlated functional status among segregating V segments might be attributable to linkage disequilibrium, but an unknown experimental factor could not be ruled out. According to a later analysis, parvovirus B19, influenza, CMV and Epstein-Barr virus appeared linked to several top co-occurrence clusters. In vitro tests confirmed that a few of the cytomegalovirus-associated TCR beta chains recognize cytomegalovirus antigens. Immune exposure information for the cohort was limited to CMV serostatus. The study listed approximately 150 TCR beta chains as associated with cytomegalovirus. The presence/absence analyses assumed that sequencing depth was roughly uniform across donors, and that assumption may not be true. This cohort had only TCR beta chains sequenced, and the lack of alpha or paired-chain data limited which features could be detected. A later genetic analysis reported fewer N-insertions in productive TCRs among donors in an Asian-associated ancestry cluster than the 666-donor mean. The sequencing pipeline was judged likely to have produced a cluster of highly shared sequence variants as a technical artifact. In a later analysis, most CMV-associated TCR beta chains were found to appear HLA-restricted, with HLA associations seemingly driven largely by CMV exposure. Most TCR sequences were observed very rarely across donors, whereas some public TCRs were present in many individuals. In a later analysis, about 16,000 TCR beta sequences were associated with specific HLA alleles at a false discovery rate of 0.05. Because some donors lacked HLA typing at each locus, the association tests relied only on the typed subset. In a later analysis, HLA-associated TCR beta chains were found to be more clonally expanded and to have lower generation probabilities than equally common non-associated chains. A further reported finding was that TCR beta sequences accurately predicted the HLA-A and HLA-B alleles for most subjects in the first cohort. According to a later analysis, TCR association rates differed among HLA loci, with DRB1 alleles showing the most associated TCRs and HLA-C alleles showing the fewest.

Library preparation used the immunoSEQ multiplex PCR assay. The multiplex PCR relied on a mix of 60 forward primers for TCR Vbeta segments and 13 reverse primers for TCR Jbeta segments. The CDR3 region of rearranged TCR beta genes was amplified from genomic DNA with a multiplex PCR assay. The amplified TCR beta libraries were sequenced on the Illumina HiSeq System as 87-base-pair reads. In the authors' own workflow: Across the 670 or so repertoires, a later analysis counted about 81 million unique TCR beta chains, roughly 11 million of which were shared by at least two donors. Raw reads were error-corrected and collapsed into unique sequences with a nearest-neighbor algorithm that merged closely related sequences to remove PCR and sequencing errors. Alignment of CDR3 sequences to IMGT reference sequences was used to assign V, D and J gene segments. For a sequence to be retained, at least a six-nucleotide match to both a V gene segment and a J gene segment was required. Rearrangements were classified as productive when the CDR3 lacked stop codons and remained in frame with V and J, and all other rearrangements were classified as non-productive. Following IMGT convention, CDR3 was defined as the stretch from the second conserved V-encoded cysteine to the conserved J-encoded phenylalanine. In an earlier analysis of roughly 580 of the donors, sequences lacking an unambiguous match to a single V gene segment were excluded. An earlier analysis of several hundred of the donors called V segments functional above 56.7% productive rearrangements and segregating when the between-donor standard deviation exceeded 5%. A statistical classification framework was developed to diagnose cytomegalovirus status using the catalog of TCR beta chain sequences. V and J gene assignment, in a later analysis, came from comparing TCR nucleotide sequences with IMGT/GENE-DB human TR gene sequences. In a later analysis, CDR3 sequences and most-parsimonious VDJ recombination scenarios were assigned using the TCRdist pipeline. In a later analysis, every TCR beta chain was defined by the combination of its CDR3 amino acid sequence and its V-gene family, and reads without a unique V-gene family were dropped. To address suspected cross-contamination and a sequencing artifact, a later analysis removed roughly 640 highly shared, low-generation-probability nucleotide sequences. In a later analysis, a clonal expansion index was calculated for each public chain from normalized within-repertoire ranks of inferred template counts. A later analysis computed generation probabilities with a VDJ recombination model fitted to out-of-frame rearrangements, and checked the results against IGoR. In a later analysis, TCR-TCR, TCR-HLA and TCR-CMV co-occurrence was scored with hypergeometric tests, and a repertoire-size bias correction was applied to TCR pairs. False discovery rates were estimated in a later analysis by permuting HLA or CMV assignments 20 times. A later analysis grouped co-occurring TCRs with DBSCAN, adding TCRdist sequence similarity when clustering within HLA-allele-positive subsets. Repertoires with fewer than 30,000 or more than 120,000 public chains, plus five repertoires with anomalous nucleotide sharing, were excluded from co-occurrence clustering. The clones in this table, taken by TCRdb from immuneACCESS, are in-frame only. Not every clone is retained; where verified, under half of the shortfall comes from an unresolved V gene, and the cause of the rest is unknown. V and J calls plus clone size are reproduced from that table; the DNA served to infer D and trimming. For this sample the table gives approximately 150,000 clones, of which around 77% were detected only once. The top ten clones comprise 0.94% of the sample.

This receptor was taken from a woman aged 55-69 years in good health and CMV-seronegative. Sequencing used PBMCs.

The sequenced DNA: TGTGCCAGTAGTAACCAGGGGGCCGGCACTGAAGCTTTCTTT. Its protein is CASSNQGAGTEAFF. In this chain, TRBV19 is recombined with TRBJ1-1, with TRBD1 matching 8 junction bases. Taken from cysteine to phenylalanine, the CDR3 has 14 residues. The sequence is cut down to CDR3 DNA, 42 bases in frame from base 1. From a lookup of the germline V gene (reference sequence), CDR1 and CDR2 are LNHDA and SQIVND. Trimming takes 4 bases off V and 4 bases off J; junction bases not matched to a gene: 5.